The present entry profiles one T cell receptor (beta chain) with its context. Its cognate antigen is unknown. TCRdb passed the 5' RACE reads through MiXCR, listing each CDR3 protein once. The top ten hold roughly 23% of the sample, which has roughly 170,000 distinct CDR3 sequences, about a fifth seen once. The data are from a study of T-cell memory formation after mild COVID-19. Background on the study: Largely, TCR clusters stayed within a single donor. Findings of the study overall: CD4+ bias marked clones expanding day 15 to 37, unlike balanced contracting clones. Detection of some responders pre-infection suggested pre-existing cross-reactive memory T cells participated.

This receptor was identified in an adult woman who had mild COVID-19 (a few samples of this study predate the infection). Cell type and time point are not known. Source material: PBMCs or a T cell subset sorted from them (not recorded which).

The CDR3 loop reads CASSAVPQGPPDTQYF. The CDR3 DNA sequence: TGTGCCAGCAGTGCTGTGCCTCAGGGGCCCCCAGATACGCAGTATTTT. The chain carries TRBV6-5 and TRBJ2-3; possibly TRBD1 for D (6 bases). The germline V and J ends were trimmed by 5 bases and 4 bases, with 19 bases remaining between them. CDR3 length: 16 residues. Germline CDR1 MNHEY, CDR2 SVGAGI.